The rows below give T cell receptor beta chains drawn from one sample of a study of cytomegalovirus exposure and HLA in healthy donors. Profiled with immunoSEQ multiplex PCR; TCRdb holds only in-frame clones, not every one. Of around 150,000 clones listed, less than 90% are singletons. The material sequenced was PBMCs. The receptors were sampled from a man between 45 and 60 years old in good health and CMV-seropositive. Both conserved end residues are part of each CDR3. The D gene is left open where the match is weak. Size values are once, few and many counts, or a class for expanded clones, and some rows have none.

CASSLAPSRGYGYTF TGCGCCAGCAGCTTGGCCCCGAGCCGAGGGTATGGCTACACCTTC TRBV5-1 NA NA TRBJ1-2
CASSLDRNTEAFF TGTGCCAGCAGCTTAGACCGGAACACTGAAGCTTTCTTT TRBV11-2 NA NA TRBJ1-1
CASSKDITYEQYF TGTGCCAGCAGCAAGGACATTACCTACGAGCAGTACTTC TRBV7-9 NA few TRBJ2-7
CASSSKPDRDYGYTF TGTGCCAGCAGCTCAAAACCCGACAGGGACTATGGCTACACCTTC TRBV5-5 TRBD1 NA TRBJ1-2
CASSVDLEDTQYF TGTGCCAGTAGTGTTGACTTGGAGGATACGCAGTATTTT TRBV19 NA NA TRBJ2-3
CASSFERAYEQYF TGTGCCAGCAGCTTTGAGCGGGCCTACGAGCAGTACTTC TRBV5-5 NA NA TRBJ2-7
CASSLTLPGNEQFF TGTGCCAGCAGCTTAACACTCCCCGGGAATGAGCAGTTCTTC TRBV11-2 NA NA TRBJ2-1
CASSSGLGYNEQFF TGTGCCAGCAGCTCGGGACTCGGCTACAATGAGCAGTTCTTC TRBV11-1 NA NA TRBJ2-1
CASSSGGSYRGETQYF TGTGCCAGTAGTAGCGGCGGGAGTTATAGGGGAGAGACCCAGTACTTC TRBV19 TRBD2 NA TRBJ2-5
CASSPGQGGQPQHF TGTGCCAGCAGCCCCGGACAGGGCGGCCAGCCCCAGCATTTT TRBV27 TRBD1 NA TRBJ1-5
CASSFPQGTDTQYF TGCGCCAGCAGCTTCCCCCAGGGTACAGATACGCAGTATTTT TRBV5-1 NA NA TRBJ2-3
CASSYLAGGPNGQFF TGTGCCAGCAGCTATTTAGCGGGGGGGCCGAATGGGCAGTTCTTC TRBV13 TRBD2 once TRBJ2-1
CASEGGANEKLFF TGTGCCAGCGAAGGGGGCGCGAATGAAAAACTGTTTTTT TRBV18 TRBD1 NA TRBJ1-4
CASSLGAGLVYEQYF TGTGCCAGCAGCTTGGGTGCAGGGCTCGTATACGAGCAGTACTTC TRBV5-6 NA NA TRBJ2-7
CASMKTGMGYEQYF TGTGCCAGCATGAAGACAGGGATGGGATACGAGCAGTACTTC TRBV2 TRBD1 NA TRBJ2-7
CASSQRRGGRIEKLFF TGTGCCAGCAGCCAACGGCGGGGGGGACGTATTGAAAAACTGTTTTTT TRBV14 NA few TRBJ1-4
CASSQDWGLAANEQFF TGTGCCAGCAGCCAAGATTGGGGACTAGCGGCCAATGAGCAGTTCTTC TRBV4-2 TRBD2 NA TRBJ2-1
CASSLSGQTSYEQYF TGCGCCAGCAGCTTGTCGGGACAGACCTCCTACGAGCAGTACTTC TRBV5-1 TRBD1 NA TRBJ2-7
CASSLTGRELNGYTF TGTGCCAGCAGCTTAACGGGTAGAGAACTAAATGGCTACACCTTC TRBV7-3 NA NA TRBJ1-2
CASSWSIGTSATDTQYF TGTGCCAGCAGCTGGTCGATTGGGACTAGCGCCACAGATACGCAGTATTTT TRBV11-2 TRBD2 NA TRBJ2-3
CASSGDTYIQYF TGTGCCAGCAGTGGGGACACGTACATTCAGTACTTC TRBV6-1 NA NA TRBJ2-4
CASSPMDILGGTQYF TGTGCCAGCAGCCCGATGGACATTTTGGGGGGGACCCAGTACTTC TRBV5-5 NA NA TRBJ2-5
CASSLDPGRGNTIYF TGCGCCAGCAGCTTGGACCCCGGGAGAGGAAACACCATATATTTT TRBV5-1 NA NA TRBJ1-3
CASSRGQEADTQYF TGCGCCAGCAGCCGAGGACAGGAGGCCGATACGCAGTATTTT TRBV5-1 TRBD1 NA TRBJ2-3
CASRRTSGPYEQYF TGTGCCAGCAGGAGGACTAGCGGCCCTTACGAGCAGTACTTC TRBV6-5 TRBD2 NA TRBJ2-7
CAWSVGQLNQPQHF TGTGCCTGGAGTGTCGGACAGCTCAATCAGCCCCAGCATTTT TRBV30 NA NA TRBJ1-5
CASSLGASGSADTQYF TGTGCCAGCAGCTTAGGGGCTAGCGGGAGTGCGGATACGCAGTATTTT TRBV11-3 TRBD2 NA TRBJ2-3
CASSLGGSYTDTQYF TGCGCCAGCAGCTTGGGCGGGTCGTACACAGATACGCAGTATTTT TRBV5-1 NA NA TRBJ2-3
CASRDTSGGANEQFF TGTGCCAGCAGAGATACTAGCGGGGGGGCCAATGAGCAGTTCTTC TRBV6-4 TRBD2 NA TRBJ2-1
CAISESSNSPLHF TGTGCCATCAGTGAGTCGAGTAATTCACCCCTCCACTTT TRBV10-3 NA once TRBJ1-6
CASSLERVLNSPLHF TGTGCCAGCAGCTTGGAGAGGGTGTTGAATTCACCCCTCCACTTT TRBV5-5 NA once TRBJ1-6
CASSLGQGGGYTF TGTGCCAGCAGCTTAGGACAGGGAGGAGGCTACACCTTC TRBV7-9 TRBD1 once TRBJ1-2
CASSPQVGVGGNEQYF TGTGCCAGCTCTCCCCAGGTAGGGGTCGGCGGGAACGAGCAGTACTTC TRBV18 NA NA TRBJ2-7
CASSGQGFNEKLFF TGTGCCAGCAGCGGACAGGGGTTTAATGAAAAACTGTTTTTT TRBV6-5 TRBD1 NA TRBJ1-4
CASSPRGEGRRDEQFF TGTGCCAGCAGCCCAAGGGGGGAGGGCCGTAGAGATGAGCAGTTCTTC TRBV13 NA NA TRBJ2-1
CASSPKKASGRSNEQYF TGTGCCAGTAGTCCCAAGAAGGCTAGCGGGAGGAGTAACGAGCAGTACTTC TRBV19 TRBD2 NA TRBJ2-7
CASSVSGSQTDTQYF TGTGCCAGCAGCGTTAGCGGGAGCCAGACAGATACGCAGTATTTT TRBV9 TRBD2 NA TRBJ2-3
CASSPDRYEQYF TGTGCCAGCAGCCCTGACAGGTACGAGCAGTACTTC TRBV7-2 NA NA TRBJ2-7
CASSLWQSASTDTQYF TGTGCCAGCAGCTTATGGCAGTCCGCTAGCACAGATACGCAGTATTTT TRBV7-2 NA NA TRBJ2-3
CASSGRALRAGELFF TGTGCCAGCAGCGGTAGGGCCCTCAGGGCCGGGGAGCTGTTTTTT TRBV7-2 NA NA TRBJ2-2
CATSRDKAGSNQPQHF TGTGCCACCAGCAGAGATAAGGCAGGTAGCAATCAGCCCCAGCATTTT TRBV15 NA few TRBJ1-5
CASSAIVINQPQHF TGCGCCAGCAGCGCGATAGTTATAAATCAGCCCCAGCATTTT TRBV4-1 NA NA TRBJ1-5
CASRRGDSYEQYF TGCGCCAGCAGGCGGGGCGACTCCTACGAGCAGTACTTC TRBV10-2 NA NA TRBJ2-7
CASSLRTTFWEQFF TGTGCCAGCAGCTTGAGGACTACTTTCTGGGAGCAGTTCTTC TRBV5-6 NA NA TRBJ2-1
CASSESGTGHEQYF TGTGCCAGCAGCGAATCCGGGACAGGGCACGAGCAGTACTTC TRBV9 TRBD1 NA TRBJ2-7
CASSPRQGRPYEQYF TGTGCCAGCAGCCCACGACAGGGAAGGCCCTACGAGCAGTACTTC TRBV28 TRBD1 NA TRBJ2-7
CASSVWRGQTYEQYF TGTGCCAGCAGTGTATGGAGGGGGCAGACCTACGAGCAGTACTTC TRBV6-1 NA NA TRBJ2-7
CASSLRRLWDTQYF TGCGCCAGCAGCCTACGCCGGTTATGGGATACGCAGTATTTT TRBV10-2 NA NA TRBJ2-3